Listed here are 20 T cell receptor beta chains from one sample, sequenced in a study of Ad26.COV2.S vaccination and SARS-CoV-2 variants. Sample treatment: around 19 received Ad26.COV2.S at low or high dose, single or two shots; 5 received placebo; per-sample allocation not given. The samples date from day 63 after the first vaccine or placebo injection. The assay was immunoSEQ multiplex PCR, and TCRdb's table has in-frame clones only and misses some. The table has around 300,000 clones, around 89% seen once. The sample was peripheral blood, taken in a trial of Ad26.COV2.S vaccine versus placebo. The receptors originated from a person between 18 and 59 years old who received the Ad26.COV2.S COVID-19 vaccine or a placebo.

The chain uses TRBV19 and TRBJ2-1; the D gene is possibly TRBD2 (7 bases). Germline V gene lookup returns CDR1 LNHDA and CDR2 SQIVND (reference sequence). Deletions cut 6 bases from V and 5 bases from J, with 23 bases between. The CDR3 loop spans 17 amino acids. DNA of the CDR3: TGTGCCAGTAGGCGGGGGTCTGGGGGGGGCCATCACAATGAGCAGTTCTTC. It codes for CASRRGSGGGHHNEQFF.

This clone occurred once. This chain uses TRBV7-9 with TRBJ1-1; D call uncertain. Trimming removed 5 bases from V and 1 base from J, with 14 bases in between. CDR3 length: 15 residues. CDR1 is SEHNR, CDR2 FQNEAQ, per germline (reference sequence). In nucleotides, the CDR3 is TGTGCCAGCAGCCTAGAGGGCGTAGAGAACACTGAAGCTTTCTTT. Translating gives CASSLEGVENTEAFF.

In its sample, this clone was seen many times. V and J are TRBV6-1 and TRBJ2-1, with 7 nucleotides matching TRBD1. Trimming removed 3 bases from V and 3 bases from J; junction bases left unmatched: 2. The germline CDR1 and CDR2 sequences are MNHNS and SASEGT. The CDR3 sequence is 14 residues long. CDR3 nucleotides: TGTGCCAGCAGTGACGGGACAGACTACAATGAGCAGTTCTTC. Amino acid sequence: CASSDGTDYNEQFF.

This clone was detected a few times. The chain carries TRBV11-2 and TRBJ2-7; D is uncertain. This CDR3 region has 12 residues. Looked up from germline, CDR1 is SGHAT and CDR2 is FQNNGV. V was trimmed by 1 base and J by 4 bases, leaving 5 bases between them. This CDR3 reads CASSLVGYEQYF. CDR3 sequence (DNA): TGTGCCAGCAGCTTAGTGGGATACGAGCAGTACTTC. The full variable domain, in which reference TRBV11-2 and TRBJ2-7 provide the parts outside the CDR3, is EAGVAQSPRYKIIEKRQSVAFWCNPISGHATLYWYQQILGQGPKLLIQFQNNGVVDDSQLPKDRFSAERLKGVDSTLKIQPAKLEDSAVYLCASSLVGYEQYFGPGTRLTVT.

CDR3 region: CASSLARGNQETQYF. The CDR3 DNA follows: TGTGCCAGCAGTTTGGCACGGGGGAACCAAGAGACCCAGTACTTC. The rearrangement uses TRBV27 and TRBJ2-5, with D maybe TRBD2 (6 bases). V shed 3 bases and J shed 0 bases, with 11 bases lying between them. Germline V gene lookup returns CDR1 MNHEY and CDR2 SMNVEV (reference sequence). The CDR3 consists of 15 residues.

This clone was seen only once. V usage is TRBV11-2 and J usage is TRBJ2-1; D ambiguous. The CDR3 spans 11 residues. Between the trimmed V and J ends, which lost 1 base and 12 bases, there was a span of 7 bases. Germline lookup yields CDR1 SGHAT and CDR2 FQNNGV. CDR3 in amino acids: CASSLGSWQFF. DNA of the CDR3: TGTGCCAGCAGCTTAGGGAGTTGGCAGTTCTTC.

This sequence joins TRBV10-2 and TRBJ2-7, with a weak D call TRBD2 (5 bases). The CDR3 is 13 residues long. Germline CDR1 reads WSHSY; CDR2 reads SAAADI. The V end was cut by 4 bases, the J end by 2 bases, with 9 bases between. Here the CDR3 reads CASSAGVTYEQYF. DNA of the CDR3: TGCGCCAGCAGTGCCGGGGTTACCTACGAGCAGTACTTC.

The chain uses TRBV12-5 and TRBJ2-1; no clear D gene. V gave up 3 bases and J gave up 0 bases, with 6 bases separating them. The CDR3 runs to 14 residues. Germline loops: CDR1 LGHNT, CDR2 FRNRAP. CDR3: CASGLKGSYNEQFF. The CDR3 DNA reads as TGTGCTAGTGGTTTAAAGGGCTCCTACAATGAGCAGTTCTTC.

V usage is TRBV19 and J usage is TRBJ1-1, with a tentative D call TRBD1 (6 bases). Deletions cut 6 bases from V and 3 bases from J, with 17 bases between. CDR1 is LNHDA and CDR2 is SQIVND in the germline V gene (reference sequence). The CDR3 runs 15 residues. CDR3 loop: CASSPRQAGDTEAFF. The CDR3 nucleotides are TGTGCCAGTAGCCCCCGACAGGCGGGGGACACTGAAGCTTTCTTT.

The genes are TRBV28 and TRBJ1-3, with unresolved D. Trimming shortened V by 2 bases and J by 0 bases, and 5 bases separated the two germline ends. Germline CDR1 reads MDHEN; CDR2 reads SYDVKM. The CDR3 loop spans 14 amino acids. The CDR3 is CASSLANSGNTIYF. The CDR3 DNA follows: TGTGCCAGCAGTTTAGCCAACTCTGGAAACACCATATATTTT. Filled out from reference TRBV28 and TRBJ1-3, the complete variable domain reads DVKVTQSSRYLVKRTGEKVFLECVQDMDHENMFWYRQDPGLGLRLIYFSYDVKMKEKGDIPEGYSVSREKKERFSLILESASTNQTSMYLCASSLANSGNTIYFGEGSWLTVV.

This clone was detected a few times. The chain is built from TRBV2 and TRBJ1-5, with D hard to call. This CDR3 region has 14 residues. Trimming stripped 8 bases from V and 2 bases from J, with 13 bases between. The V gene's germline CDR1 is SNHLY and CDR2 FYNNEI. CDR3 sequence reads: CASGPRNRNQPQHF. DNA for the CDR3: TGTGCCAGCGGACCACGGAACCGCAATCAGCCCCAGCATTTT.

CDR3 in DNA: TGTGCCAGCAGCCCCTTGGCCGGGGGGACTGAAGCTTTCTTT. It is translated as CASSPLAGGTEAFF. The chain has TRBV7-9 and TRBJ1-1; D possibly corresponds to TRBD1 (5 bases). Germline V CDR1 and CDR2: SEHNR, FQNEAQ (reference sequence). Trimming cost V 5 bases and J 5 bases, with 15 bases left between them. The CDR3 loop spans 14 amino acids.

This chain uses TRBV6-2 or TRBV6-3 with TRBJ1-2, with 7 positions matching TRBD1. The V gene end was trimmed by 5 bases and the J gene end by 3 bases; junction bases not matched to a gene: 9. This CDR3 has 15 amino acids. The germline gives CDR1 MNHEY, CDR2 SVGEGT. The CDR3: CASSASTGPHYGYTF. The CDR3 DNA sequence: TGTGCCAGCAGTGCCTCGACAGGGCCCCACTATGGCTACACCTTC.

The chain carries TRBV9 and TRBJ1-1; perhaps TRBD1 as D (5 bases). There are 13 residues in the CDR3. Germline CDR1 reads SGDLS; CDR2 reads YYNGEE. Trimming shortened V by 3 bases and J by 8 bases, and 14 bases separated the two germline ends. In DNA form, the CDR3 reads TGTGCCAGCAGCGCCGCCCCCCGGGACGAAGCTTTCTTT. Translation gives CASSAAPRDEAFF.

The CDR3 reads CASSYLGQMNTEAFF. The CDR3 nucleotides read TGTGCCAGCAGTTATCTGGGACAGATGAACACTGAAGCTTTCTTT. The chain links TRBV6-5 to TRBJ1-1; 7 bases fit TRBD1. Losses at the gene ends were 3 bases for V and 0 bases for J; bases not matched to a gene: 4. CDR3 size: 15 residues. From germline, CDR1 is MNHEY and CDR2 SVGAGI.

J is TRBJ2-7 and V is TRBV27; a weak D match, TRBD2 (6 bases). The germline V gene encodes CDR1 MNHEY and CDR2 SMNVEV (reference sequence). Trimming cost V 6 bases and J 1 base, with 19 bases left between them. The CDR3 sequence is 16 residues long. The CDR3 nucleotides are TGTGCCAGCAGACCCTTCGGTCGGGGGACTTCCTACGAGCAGTACTTC. Translated, it gives CASRPFGRGTSYEQYF.

The chain links TRBV2 to TRBJ2-7; D uncertain. The CDR3 consists of 12 residues. Germline-derived CDR1 and CDR2 are SNHLY and FYNNEI. V lost 3 bases to trimming and J lost 3 bases, with 6 bases between them. The CDR3: CASSDYYYEQYF. The CDR3 nucleotides read TGTGCCAGCAGTGATTACTACTACGAGCAGTACTTC.

This chain connects TRBV27 to TRBJ2-1; TRBD2 matches at 8 bases. Germline V gives CDR1 MNHEY, CDR2 SMNVEV (reference sequence). J gave up 0 bases and V 8 bases, and 12 bases lay outside the gene matches. The CDR3 runs to 17 residues. The CDR3 sequence is CASAKGAGDPSYNEQFF. CDR3 bases: TGTGCCAGCGCCAAAGGAGCGGGGGACCCCTCCTACAATGAGCAGTTCTTC.

This clone was counted once. The rearrangement joins TRBV12-3 or TRBV12-4 to TRBJ1-1, with D uncertain. V shed 6 bases and J shed 5 bases, with 13 bases lying between them. The CDR3 loop spans 13 amino acids. This chain's CDR3 is CASSLTRETEAFF. The CDR3 bases are TGTGCCAGCAGCCTGACCCGGGAGACTGAAGCTTTCTTT.

CDR3 bases: TGTGCCAGCAGTTTACTCCGAGCGGGGGGGTCCTACGAGCAGTACTTC. It encodes CASSLLRAGGSYEQYF. The V and J genes are TRBV28 and TRBJ2-7; 10 nucleotides line up with TRBD2. This CDR3 is built from 16 residues. After removal of 2 bases from V and 1 base from J, the junction contained 5 bases not matched to a gene. Germline CDR1 is MDHEN and CDR2 is SYDVKM.